Described below is a single T cell receptor (beta chain) sequence and its context. Its antigen remains unidentified. These data are taken from a study of T cells in severe cutaneous drug reactions. About the research overall: Patients in acute or recovery stage gave blister fluids/cells and PBMC.

Sequenced patients had Stevens-Johnson syndrome or toxic epidermal necrolysis caused by carbamazepine. Study conclusions and caveats: One public TCRbeta CDR3 appeared in all seven blister samples, averaging about 13%.

This CDR3 has 12 residues. Bulk and single-cell libraries used iRepertoire multiplex PCR with TCR subtype-specific primers. TCRdb reanalyzed the multiplex PCR reads and collapses them to one entry per CDR3 protein, without DNA. The sample holds 9,900 or so distinct CDR3 sequences. Material for sequencing was cells from a skin blister. This receptor was taken from a human donor with Stevens-Johnson syndrome, a severe cutaneous drug reaction. The genes are TRBV12-3 or TRBV12-4 and TRBJ1-4; lacking DNA, the TRBD1 call made by TCRdb goes unchecked. The CDR3 protein is CASSWGVEKLFF.